Each of the 27 T cell receptor beta chains below was sequenced from the same sample in a study of T cells in women clearing cervical HPV infection. Using immunoSEQ multiplex PCR, the repertoire was profiled, and TCRdb retains in-frame clones only, with some absent. Recorded for this sample: about 45,000 clones. Material for sequencing was blood buffy coat. Every receptor here comes from a woman between 18 and 69 years old with a cervical HPV16 infection that either progressed to CIN3+ or cleared (not recorded which).

Note on this clone: From the germline J gene comes the end of the CDR3, since the read stops 3 residues before it. This sequence joins TRBV6-1 and TRBJ2-1; 9 bases agree with TRBD2. The length of the CDR3 is 15 residues. Looked up from germline, CDR1 is MNHNS and CDR2 is SASEGT. The V gene end was trimmed by 2 bases and the J gene end by 6 bases; junction bases not matched to a gene: 5. The CDR3: CASSEPGLASNEQFF. The part of the CDR3 DNA that was read is TGTGCCAGCAGTGAACCGGGACTAGCAAGCAATGAG.

A remark on this clone: The read halts 3 residues ahead of the CDR3 end, with the missing end drawn from the germline J gene. This chain joins TRBV20-1 and TRBJ2-5, with 9 bases fitting TRBD2. Germline V gene sequence: CDR1 DFQATT, CDR2 SNEGSKA (reference sequence). V was clipped by 7 bases and J by 5 bases; unmatched bases: 5. The CDR3 extends over 12 amino acids. The chain's CDR3 is CSGGTSWETQYF. The DNA read from the CDR3 is TGCAGTGGGGGGACTAGCTGGGAGACC.

As for this clone: The read gets to within 3 residues of the CDR3 end, and the germline J gene fills in the rest. V and J are TRBV4-1 and TRBJ2-7; D possibly corresponds to TRBD1 (5 bases). This CDR3 spans 12 amino acids. The V end was cut by 5 bases, the J end by 5 bases, with 10 bases between. Looked up from germline, CDR1 is MGHRA and CDR2 is YSYEKL. CDR3 protein: CASSSPGNEQYF. CDR3 DNA (partial): TGCGCCAGCAGCTCGCCAGGGAACGAG.

Note on this clone: The CDR3 extends 3 residues past the end of the read, so its final part is completed from the germline J gene. This sequence joins TRBV20-1 and TRBJ2-7; 8 positions match TRBD1. Unmatched junction bases numbered 7, after V lost 4 bases and J lost 5 bases. The CDR3 extends over 13 amino acids. Germline CDR1 is DFQATT and CDR2 is SNEGSKA (reference sequence). The CDR3: CSAIRTGPNEQYF. Incomplete CDR3 DNA: TGCAGTGCTATCAGGACAGGGCCAAACGAG.

This clone counts as medium-sized by frequency. The read is 3 residues too short to cover the CDR3 end, so that end is filled in from the germline J gene. The J gene is TRBJ1-4, the V gene TRBV12-3 or TRBV12-4, with a weak D call TRBD1 (6 bases). This CDR3 comprises 14 residues. V shed 1 base and J shed 8 bases, with 11 bases lying between them. The CDR3 DNA, read in part, is TGTGCCAGCAGTTTAGGGGGGCCCTGGGAAAAA. Translation: CASSLGGPWEK. The CDR3 as a whole reads CASSLGGPWEKLFF.

With respect to this clone: Coverage ceases 3 residues before the CDR3 finishes, and the germline J gene fills in the end. The chain carries TRBV7-2 and TRBJ1-6, with 7 bases aligning to TRBD1. The germline V gene has CDR1 SGHTA and CDR2 FQGNSA. This CDR3 has 14 amino acids. V dropped 5 bases and J dropped 9; count of bases not matched to a gene: 7. CDR3 bases read: TGTGCCAGCAGCCCCAGACAGGGAGGTTCACCC. Residues: CASSPRQGGSP. The CDR3 as a whole reads CASSPRQGGSPLHF.

On this clone: With the read ending 3 residues before the CDR3 end, the germline J gene is used to fill in that end. The chain joins TRBV18 to TRBJ2-5, with TRBD1 matching 8 bases. The CDR3 runs to 16 residues. The V segment lost 3 bases and the J segment 4 bases; nucleotides outside the gene matches: 10. In germline, CDR1 is KGHSH, CDR2 LQKENI. The CDR3 loop is CASSPGTGGMVETQYF. The CDR3 bases that were read are TGTGCCAGCTCACCTGGGACAGGAGGTATGGTAGAGACC. The variable domain in full, with the rest retrieved from reference TRBV18 and TRBJ2-5, is NAGVMQNPRHLVRRRGQEARLRCSPMKGHSHVYWYRQLPEEGLKFMVYLQKENIIDESGMPKERFSAEFPKEGPSILRIQQVVRGDSAAYFCASSPGTGGMVETQYFGPGTRLLVL.

Worth noting for this clone: The read ends 3 residues before the CDR3 terminus; that terminus is restored from the germline J gene. V usage is TRBV29-1 and J usage is TRBJ2-3, with 7 bases that match TRBD1. Germline-derived CDR1 and CDR2 are SQVTM and ANQGSEA. V was clipped by 3 bases and J by 3 bases; unmatched bases: 9. CDR3 length: 15 residues. The CDR3 bases that were read are TGCAGCGTTGAGCGAACAGGGGTGAAGACAGATACG. Translated, it gives CSVERTGVKTDT. From start to end, the CDR3 is CSVERTGVKTDTQYF.

Concerning this clone: The CDR3 extends 3 residues past the end of the read, so its final part is completed from the germline J gene. V is TRBV4-1 and J is TRBJ2-2; perhaps TRBD1 as D (7 bases). The V end was cut by 1 base, the J end by 7 bases, with 13 bases between. The CDR3 sequence is 15 residues long. CDR1 and CDR2 from the germline V gene are MGHRA and YSYEKL. Partial CDR3 DNA: TGCGCCAGCAGCCAAGGCAGGGGGGTTGACGGGGAG. Amino acids: CASSQGRGVDGE. The entire CDR3 protein is CASSQGRGVDGELFF.

Comment on this clone: The sequenced fragment ends 3 residues before the CDR3 boundary, so the rest is inferred from the germline J gene. The chain couples TRBV18 to TRBJ1-2; possible D gene TRBD1, 5 bases. Germline V gene lookup returns CDR1 KGHSH and CDR2 LQKENI. This CDR3 region has 16 residues. V was cut by 3 bases and J by 4 bases, with 18 bases left in between. CDR3 DNA, as far as it was read: TGTGCCAGCTCACCGTACCCCCAGACAGTCGGCTATGGC. Translated, it gives CASSPYPQTVGYG. Given in full, the CDR3 is CASSPYPQTVGYGYTF.

Worth noting for this clone: The CDR3 goes on 3 residues after the read ends, and that part is filled in from the germline J gene. The chain couples TRBV20-1 to TRBJ2-3; possibly TRBD2 for D (7 bases). The CDR3 totals 10 residues. Germline V CDR1 and CDR2: DFQATT, SNEGSKA (reference sequence). The CDR3: CSAGGGAQYF. CDR3 bases read: TGCAGTGCCGGAGGGGGGGCG.

For this clone: The CDR3 extends 3 residues past the end of the read, so its final part is completed from the germline J gene. This rearrangement joins TRBV10-1 to TRBJ2-1; 10 bases match TRBD1. The V gene end was trimmed by 0 bases and the J gene end by 9 bases; junction bases not matched to a gene: 5. Germline V gene lookup returns CDR1 WNHNN and CDR2 SYGVQD (reference sequence). This CDR3 region has 15 residues. CDR3 DNA (partial): TGCGCCAGCAGTGAGTCTAGACAGGGGGCTGGTGAG. This sequence encodes CASSESRQGAGE. The whole CDR3 sequence is CASSESRQGAGEQFF.

As concerns this clone: The read terminates 3 residues ahead of where the CDR3 ends, so the germline J gene completes it. The V gene is TRBV11-2, the J gene TRBJ2-7; D call uncertain. The CDR3 runs 11 residues. Trimming pared 5 bases from V and 4 bases from J, leaving 6 bases between. Germline CDR1 reads SGHAT; CDR2 reads FQNNGV. CDR3 DNA, as far as it was read: TGTGCCAGCAGCGTCCGTTACGAG. It encodes CASSVRYE. The entire CDR3 reads CASSVRYEQYF.

Comment on this clone: The read ends 3 residues before the CDR3 terminus; that terminus is restored from the germline J gene. This CDR3 is also generated by other DNA sequences in the sample. The gene calls are TRBV30 and TRBJ1-3, with 9 bases lining up with TRBD1. The germline V gene encodes CDR1 GTSNPN and CDR2 SVGIG (reference sequence). The junction had 6 bases not matched to a gene; V was cut back by 1 base and J by 5 bases. This CDR3 is built from 15 residues. CDR3 amino acids: CAWSARTGVRNTIYF. The sequenced part of the CDR3 DNA is TGTGCCTGGAGTGCAAGGACAGGGGTTAGAAACACC.

Notes on this clone: The read stops 3 residues short of the end of the CDR3; the missing end is completed from the germline J gene. This chain uses TRBV20-1 with TRBJ2-7; a weak D match, TRBD1 (7 bases). V was trimmed by 3 bases and J by 0 bases, leaving 18 bases between them. The CDR3 loop spans 16 amino acids. Germline lookup yields CDR1 DFQATT and CDR2 SNEGSKA (reference sequence). The part of the CDR3 DNA that was read is TGCAGTGCTAGCCCCATCAGGGGGGCAAGCTCCTACGAG. Its protein product is CSASPIRGASSYE. The entire CDR3 protein is CSASPIRGASSYEQYF.

Remarks on this clone: Read coverage stops 3 residues before the CDR3 terminus; the germline J gene supplies the remainder. The chain links TRBV7-2 to TRBJ2-7, with 10 bases identical to TRBD2. From germline, CDR1 is SGHTA and CDR2 FQGNSA. With V trimmed by 5 bases and J by 3 bases, 7 bases remained unmatched. The CDR3 loop spans 15 amino acids. The CDR3 bases that were read are TGTGCCAGCAGCGTCGGACTAGCGGCAAACTACGAG. Amino acid sequence: CASSVGLAANYE. The whole CDR3 sequence is CASSVGLAANYEQYF.

Details on this clone: The sequence runs out 3 residues before the end of the CDR3; the remainder is reconstructed from the germline J gene. The V call is TRBV28, the J call TRBJ1-5, with D possibly matching TRBD1 (5 bases). Trimming took off 6 bases at V and 9 bases at J, with 9 bases between the two ends. Germline assignment: CDR1 MDHEN and CDR2 SYDVKM. CDR3 length equals 11 residues. The CDR3 bases that were read are TGTGCCAGCAGCTTAGACAGGCCC. The encoded protein is CASSLDRP. The whole CDR3 sequence reads CASSLDRPQHF.

The sequenced part of the CDR3 DNA is TGCGCCAGCAGTGTAGGGTTGAACACTGAA. Translation gives CASSVGLNTE. The whole CDR3 protein reads CASSVGLNTEAFF. This sequence joins TRBV10-1 and TRBJ1-1, with D unclear. The read ends 3 residues shy of where the CDR3 ends; the end is completed using the germline J gene. Trimming took off 4 bases at V and 0 bases at J, with 6 bases between the two ends. From germline, CDR1 is WNHNN and CDR2 SYGVQD (reference sequence). The CDR3 has 13 amino acids.

As for this clone: The CDR3 end falls 3 residues outside the read, so it is completed with the germline J gene. The chain employs TRBV6-1 and TRBJ2-1, with a weak D call TRBD1 (6 bases). The germline gives CDR1 MNHNS, CDR2 SASEGT. V lost 0 bases to trimming and J lost 4 bases, with 10 bases between them. This CDR3 comprises 15 residues. The CDR3 protein is CASSEARGRYNEQFF. CDR3 bases read: TGTGCCAGCAGTGAAGCCAGGGGACGGTACAATGAG.

Concerning this clone itself: The read comes to an end 3 residues before the CDR3 does, leaving the germline J gene to fill in the end. The gene calls are TRBV5-8 and TRBJ1-2; tentative D call: TRBD1 (6 bases). The CDR3 extends over 13 amino acids. V lost 4 bases to trimming and J lost 5 bases, with 12 bases between them. Germline V CDR1 and CDR2: SGHTS, YDEGEE. The CDR3 spells CASSLGQTYGYTF. The sequenced CDR3 bases are TGTGCCAGCAGCCTAGGACAGACTTATGGC.

Concerning this clone itself: The CDR3 end lies 3 residues beyond the end of the read and is filled in from the germline J gene. This sequence joins TRBV20-1 and TRBJ2-3; 10 bases are a match to TRBD2. The CDR3 extends over 15 amino acids. CDR1 and CDR2 from the germline V gene are DFQATT and SNEGSKA (reference sequence). Trimming cost V 0 bases and J 0 bases; bases outside gene matches: 0. The CDR3 bases that were read are TGCAGTGCTAGAGATAGCGGGAGGAGCACAGATACG. Amino acids: CSARDSGRSTDT. The complete CDR3 reads CSARDSGRSTDTQYF.

With regard to this clone: The read halts 3 residues ahead of the CDR3 end, with the missing end drawn from the germline J gene. The chain joins TRBV19 to TRBJ1-2; no reliable D call. Germline CDR1 LNHDA, CDR2 SQIVND (reference sequence). V shed 2 bases and J shed 4 bases, with 8 bases lying between them. The CDR3 loop spans 13 amino acids. The covered CDR3 bases are TGTGCCAGTAGTATACAGGTCTTCTATGGC. It encodes CASSIQVFYG. From start to end, the CDR3 is CASSIQVFYGYTF.

Notes on this clone: Read coverage stops 3 residues before the CDR3 terminus; the germline J gene supplies the remainder. The rearrangement uses TRBV7-7 and TRBJ2-6; no clear D gene. The germline gives CDR1 SSHAT, CDR2 FNYEAQ (reference sequence). V lost 6 bases and J lost 2, with 5 bases in between. The CDR3 consists of 13 residues. Incomplete CDR3 DNA: TGTGCCAGCAGGCCAGCTGGGGCCAACGTC. It translates to CASRPAGANV. The complete CDR3 protein is CASRPAGANVLTF.

Notes on this clone: The sequenced fragment ends 3 residues before the CDR3 boundary, so the rest is inferred from the germline J gene. This chain joins TRBV5-1 and TRBJ2-7; 10 bases are shared with TRBD1. There are 16 residues in the CDR3. J gave up 2 bases and V 0 bases, and 5 bases lay outside the gene matches. The germline CDR1 and CDR2 sequences are SGHRS and YFSETQ. The chain's CDR3 is CASSLAWDRGPYEQYF. CDR3 DNA, as far as it was read: TGCGCCAGCAGCTTGGCTTGGGACAGGGGCCCCTACGAG.

On this clone itself: Sequencing ends 3 residues short of the CDR3 end; the germline J gene provides the rest. V usage is TRBV29-1 and J usage is TRBJ1-4; a possible D gene is TRBD1 (6 bases). Trimming removed 7 bases at V and 5 bases at J, with 20 bases between. This CDR3 is built from 15 residues. The germline V gene encodes CDR1 SQVTM and CDR2 ANQGSEA. The CDR3 loop reads CSALRQDPWNEKLFF. The sequenced part of the CDR3 DNA is TGCAGCGCTTTACGACAGGATCCTTGGAATGAAAAA.

In regard to this clone: The CDR3 end lies 3 residues beyond the end of the read and is filled in from the germline J gene. This chain connects TRBV5-1 to TRBJ2-6; 9 nucleotides align to TRBD1. The CDR3 consists of 17 residues. Germline V gene data show CDR1 as SGHRS and CDR2 as YFSETQ. With 6 bases clipped from V and 0 bases from J, the junction kept 7 bases outside the gene matches. The sequenced CDR3 bases are TGCGCCAGCACCCGGGGACAGGGACCCTCTGGGGCCAACGTC. It translates to CASTRGQGPSGANV. The full CDR3 protein reads CASTRGQGPSGANVLTF.

In regard to this clone: The read finishes 3 residues shy of the CDR3 end, and the germline J gene is used to complete it. The rearrangement uses TRBV5-6 and TRBJ1-3; 7 bases agree with TRBD1. The CDR3 is 14 amino acids. In germline, CDR1 is SGHDT, CDR2 YYEEEE. V shed 2 bases, J shed 2 bases, and the junction held 1 base outside the gene matches. The sequenced CDR3 bases are TGTGCCAGCAGCTTAACAGGGGCTGGAAACACC. Encoded protein: CASSLTGAGNT. The complete CDR3 protein is CASSLTGAGNTIYF.